Listed below are T cell receptor beta chains from one sample, sequenced in a study of tumor-infiltrating lymphocytes in localized non-small cell lung cancer. TCRdb's copy holds only in-frame clones and misses some; the assay was immunoSEQ multiplex PCR. The sample includes around 6,500 clones, around 82% of them seen just once. The sequenced material came from lung tumor tissue. The receptors stem from a human donor with non-small cell lung cancer. The CDR3 runs from the conserved cysteine through the conserved F or W. A D gene is named only where the DNA matches it firmly. The listing skips clone size in some rows; elsewhere it reads once, few, many or a size class.

clone_size: NA
d_call: NA
j_call: TRBJ2-2
v_call: TRBV6-4
cdr3_nt: TGTGCCACCGGAGGGACTCCAGGGACCGGGGAGCTGTTTTTT
cdr3_aa: CATGGTPGTGELFF

clone_size: NA
d_call: NA
j_call: TRBJ2-5
v_call: TRBV30
cdr3_nt: TGTGCCTGGAGCCAGGTAGGGGGGACCCAGTACTTC
cdr3_aa: CAWSQVGGTQYF

clone_size: NA
d_call: TRBD1
j_call: TRBJ1-2
v_call: TRBV5-5
cdr3_nt: TGTGCCAGCAGCACGGGACAGGGGGGCGGCTACACCTTC
cdr3_aa: CASSTGQGGGYTF

clone_size: NA
d_call: NA
j_call: TRBJ1-3
v_call: TRBV27
cdr3_nt: TGTGCCAGCAGTTTATCGGTACACTCTGGAAACACCATATATTTT
cdr3_aa: CASSLSVHSGNTIYF

clone_size: NA
d_call: TRBD1
j_call: TRBJ1-6
v_call: TRBV13
cdr3_nt: TGTGCCAGCAGCATATCCGGGACAGGGTATTCACCCCTCCACTTT
cdr3_aa: CASSISGTGYSPLHF

clone_size: few
d_call: TRBD1
j_call: TRBJ1-1
v_call: TRBV6-1
cdr3_nt: TGTGCCAGCAGTGCGGAGACAGGGGGCTTGGCTTTCTTT
cdr3_aa: CASSAETGGLAFF

clone_size: once
d_call: NA
j_call: TRBJ2-7
v_call: TRBV11-2
cdr3_nt: TGTGCCAGCAGCCCGGGCAGGGACTACGAGCAGTACTTC
cdr3_aa: CASSPGRDYEQYF

clone_size: few
d_call: NA
j_call: TRBJ2-3
v_call: TRBV28
cdr3_nt: TGTGCCAGCAGCCGGGATGGGACAGATACGCAGTATTTT
cdr3_aa: CASSRDGTDTQYF

clone_size: NA
d_call: NA
j_call: TRBJ2-1
v_call: TRBV5-1
cdr3_nt: TGCGCCAGCAGTTGGCGCGGGGCAAGCTCCTACAATGAGCAGTTCTTC
cdr3_aa: CASSWRGASSYNEQFF

clone_size: NA
d_call: NA
j_call: TRBJ1-1
v_call: TRBV4-1
cdr3_nt: TGCGCCAGCAGCCAAGGCAGGGACACTGAAGCTTTCTTT
cdr3_aa: CASSQGRDTEAFF

clone_size: once
d_call: NA
j_call: TRBJ2-2
v_call: TRBV11-1
cdr3_nt: TGTGCCAGCAGCTTGGGGGGGGCAAACACCGGGGAGCTGTTTTTT
cdr3_aa: CASSLGGANTGELFF